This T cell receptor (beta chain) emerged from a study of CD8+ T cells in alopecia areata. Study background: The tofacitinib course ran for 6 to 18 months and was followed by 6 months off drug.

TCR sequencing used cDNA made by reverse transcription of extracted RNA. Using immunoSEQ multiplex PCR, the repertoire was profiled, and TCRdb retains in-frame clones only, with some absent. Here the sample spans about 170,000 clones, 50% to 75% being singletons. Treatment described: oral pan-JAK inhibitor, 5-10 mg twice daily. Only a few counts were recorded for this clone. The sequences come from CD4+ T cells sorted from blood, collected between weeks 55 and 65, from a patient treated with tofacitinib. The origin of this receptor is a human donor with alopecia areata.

The CDR3 sequence: CASSVAIQAWGYTF. DNA for the CDR3: TGTGCCAGCAGCGTAGCGATCCAGGCCTGGGGCTACACCTTC. The chain is built from TRBV9 and TRBJ1-2; D is undetermined. Trimming took 0 bases from V and 8 from J, leaving 14 bases between them. There are 14 residues in the CDR3. In germline, CDR1 is SGDLS, CDR2 YYNGEE.